The 22 T cell receptor beta chains in this list originate from one sample, sequenced in a study of sequential checkpoint blockade in melanoma. The assay was immunoSEQ multiplex PCR, and TCRdb's table has in-frame clones only and misses some. The repertoire holds about 10,000 clones, with 55% to 85% as singletons. The sample's treatment: randomized to nivolumab then ipilimumab (arm A) or the reverse (arm B). The input for sequencing was CD8+ T cells sorted from blood (inferred from file names), taken from a patient given nivolumab and ipilimumab in sequence. All receptors come from a human donor with melanoma.

The CDR3 coding sequence is TGTGCCAGCAGGGGACAGAACACAGATACGCAGTATTTT. The encoded protein is CASRGQNTDTQYF. The chain carries TRBV2 and TRBJ2-3; 7 bases are shared with TRBD1. Germline values: CDR1 SNHLY, CDR2 FYNNEI. The V and J ends lost 6 bases and 2 bases, in that order; junction bases with no gene match: 2. CDR3 length: 13 amino acids.

This clone appeared a few times. The chain carries TRBV10-3 and TRBJ2-7, with 9 bases matching TRBD2. The junction had 10 bases not matched to a gene; V was cut back by 8 bases and J by 5 bases. There are 14 residues in the CDR3. Germline CDR1 is ENHRY and CDR2 is SYGVKD. As DNA, the CDR3 is TGTGCCATCCAAGCGGGAGGCCCCCGGGACGAGCAGTACTTC. This gives the protein CAIQAGGPRDEQYF.

The chain joins TRBV5-4 to TRBJ2-3, with TRBD1 matching over 7 bases. V was pared by 0 bases and J by 2 bases, with 3 bases of the junction left unmatched. CDR1 is SGHNT and CDR2 is YYREEE in the germline V gene (reference sequence). The CDR3 has 15 residues. CDR3 DNA: TGTGCCAGCAGCTTGGGACAGGGTTCCACAGATACGCAGTATTTT. Its protein product is CASSLGQGSTDTQYF. Filled out from reference TRBV5-4 and TRBJ2-3, the complete variable domain reads ETGVTQSPTHLIKTRGQQVTLRCSSQSGHNTVSWYQQALGQGPQFIFQYYREEENGRGNFPPRFSGLQFPNYSSELNVNALELDDSALYLCASSLGQGSTDTQYFGPGTRLTVL.

The chain is built from TRBV29-1 and TRBJ1-2; the D gene is possibly TRBD1 (5 bases). There are 11 residues in the CDR3. In germline, CDR1 is SQVTM, CDR2 ANQGSEA. Trimming stripped 7 bases from V and 3 bases from J, with 9 bases between. The CDR3 DNA reads TGCAGCGCCAGGGTCGACTATGGCTACACCTTC. This encodes CSARVDYGYTF.

This chain uses TRBV15 with TRBJ2-3, with TRBD2 as a possible D gene (7 bases). The CDR3 totals 15 residues. Trimming left V 7 bases short and J 4 bases short, with 18 bases between. CDR1 and CDR2 from the germline V gene are LNHNV and YYDKDF (reference sequence). The CDR3 DNA is TGTGCCACCAACGCCATAGGGGGGGCTCCAGATACGCAGTATTTT. Translation gives CATNAIGGAPDTQYF.

The genes are TRBV18 and TRBJ1-6; 7 bases align to TRBD1. After removal of 3 bases from V and 7 bases from J, the junction contained 6 bases not matched to a gene. Looked up from germline, CDR1 is KGHSH and CDR2 is LQKENI. The CDR3 runs 15 residues. CDR3 amino acids: CASSPDRERNSPLHF. The CDR3, as DNA: TGTGCCAGCTCACCCGACAGGGAGAGGAATTCACCCCTCCACTTT.

The V call is TRBV9, the J call TRBJ1-1; perhaps TRBD1 as D (5 bases). The germline V gene has CDR1 SGDLS and CDR2 YYNGEE. Trimming pared 2 bases from V and 4 bases from J, leaving 15 bases between. This CDR3 region has 15 residues. The CDR3 DNA reads TGTGCCAGCAGCGTGGGGGGGGAGGCCCCCACTGAAGCTTTCTTT. As protein: CASSVGGEAPTEAFF.

The chain joins TRBV14 to TRBJ2-1; TRBD1 agrees at 7 bases. The CDR3 is 15 amino acids. The germline V gene has CDR1 SGHDN and CDR2 FVKESK. The junction had 1 base not matched to a gene; V was cut back by 2 bases and J by 0 bases. CDR3 loop: CASSQTGDSYNEQFF. CDR3 bases: TGTGCCAGCAGCCAAACAGGGGACTCCTACAATGAGCAGTTCTTC. Combining the CDR3 with reference TRBV14 and TRBJ2-1 gives the whole variable domain EAGVTQFPSHSVIEKGQTVTLRCDPISGHDNLYWYRRVMGKEIKFLLHFVKESKQDESGMPNNRFLAERTGGTYSTLKVQPAELEDSGVYFCASSQTGDSYNEQFFGPGTRLTVL.

The chain recombines TRBV9 with TRBJ2-4, with 8 bases matching TRBD2. Losses at the gene ends were 0 bases for V and 8 bases for J; bases not matched to a gene: 1. CDR1 is SGDLS, CDR2 YYNGEE, per germline. CDR3 length equals 13 residues. CDR3 region: CASSVAGGDIQYF. The CDR3 bases are TGTGCCAGCAGCGTAGCGGGGGGGGACATTCAGTACTTC.

The V gene is TRBV27, the J gene TRBJ1-6, with TRBD1 as a possible D gene (5 bases). The V gene's germline CDR1 is MNHEY and CDR2 SMNVEV (reference sequence). V was shortened by 4 bases and J by 7 bases, with 8 bases between the two germline ends. The CDR3 has 13 residues. CDR3 sequence: CASSWGGNSPLHF. The CDR3 DNA reads as TGTGCCAGCAGTTGGGGCGGAAATTCACCCCTCCACTTT.

The V gene is TRBV5-4, the J gene TRBJ2-6; 13 bases line up with TRBD2. Trimming cost V 4 bases and J 4 bases; bases outside gene matches: 5. The CDR3 sequence is 17 residues long. Germline V gene lookup returns CDR1 SGHNT and CDR2 YYREEE (reference sequence). CDR3: CASSPGTSGTGANVLTF. The CDR3, as DNA: TGTGCCAGCAGCCCCGGGACTAGCGGGACCGGGGCCAACGTCCTGACTTTC.

The sample holds a few counts of this clone. CDR3 sequence: CASSFRGLTEAFF. The DNA for the CDR3 is TGTGCCAGCAGCTTTCGAGGGTTAACTGAAGCTTTCTTT. The rearrangement joins TRBV7-9 to TRBJ1-1, with D hard to call. Germline CDR1 is SEHNR and CDR2 is FQNEAQ (reference sequence). V was pared by 3 bases and J by 5 bases, with 10 bases between. The CDR3 runs to 13 residues. The full variable domain, its missing parts supplied by reference TRBV7-9 and TRBJ1-1, is DTGVSQNPRHKITKRGQNVTFRCDPISEHNRLYWYRQTLGQGPEFLTYFQNEAQLEKSRLLSDRFSAERPKGSFSTLEIQRTEQGDSAMYLCASSFRGLTEAFFGQGTRLTVV.

The chain joins TRBV5-6 to TRBJ1-1, with a tentative D call TRBD1 (6 bases). Trimming removed 4 bases at V and 5 bases at J, with 21 bases between. Germline lookup yields CDR1 SGHDT and CDR2 YYEEEE. This CDR3 contains 16 residues. As DNA, the CDR3 is TGTGCCAGCAGCCCCTTAGTCGACAGGTTGAGGACTGAAGCTTTCTTT. It specifies CASSPLVDRLRTEAFF. Full variable domain (missing parts from reference TRBV5-6 and TRBJ1-1): DAGVTQSPTHLIKTRGQQVTLRCSPKSGHDTVSWYQQALGQGPQFIFQYYEEEERQRGNFPDRFSGHQFPNYSSELNVNALLLGDSALYLCASSPLVDRLRTEAFFGQGTRLTVV.

V is TRBV27 and J is TRBJ2-7, with 10 bases fitting TRBD2. Germline V lookup: CDR1 MNHEY, CDR2 SMNVEV (reference sequence). J was trimmed by 4 bases and V by 4 bases; bases with no gene match: 4. This CDR3 is 14 amino acids long. DNA for the CDR3: TGTGCCAGCAGTTACTCGACTAGCGGGTACGAGCAGTACTTC. Amino acids: CASSYSTSGYEQYF.

This clone was seen once. The chain employs TRBV27 and TRBJ2-4; TRBD1 matches 8 bases. The CDR3 consists of 14 residues. Germline assignment: CDR1 MNHEY and CDR2 SMNVEV (reference sequence). V trimming: 4 bases; J trimming: 7 bases; junction bases outside the gene matches: 6. This CDR3 reads CASSSGQGWNIQYF. The DNA for the CDR3 is TGTGCCAGCAGTTCCGGACAGGGCTGGAACATTCAGTACTTC.

The chain is built from TRBV7-9 and TRBJ1-2, with D uncertain. Trimming took off 3 bases at V and 5 bases at J, with 7 bases between the two ends. The length of the CDR3 is 12 residues. Germline-derived CDR1 and CDR2 are SEHNR and FQNEAQ (reference sequence). The DNA of the CDR3 is TGTGCCAGCAGCTTGAGCCCGTATGGCTACACCTTC. Its translation: CASSLSPYGYTF.

The chain joins TRBV27 to TRBJ2-7; TRBD2 might be the D (6 bases). The germline V gene has CDR1 MNHEY and CDR2 SMNVEV (reference sequence). Trimming took off 8 bases at V and 3 bases at J, with 14 bases between the two ends. This CDR3 spans 13 amino acids. Written as DNA, the CDR3 is TGTGCCAGCGGTGGAGGGCCGGTCTACGAGCAGTACTTC. Residues: CASGGGPVYEQYF.

The V and J genes are TRBV11-2 and TRBJ2-7; D perhaps matches TRBD1 (5 bases). This CDR3 spans 15 amino acids. V shed 1 base and J shed 0 bases, with 10 bases lying between them. The germline V gene encodes CDR1 SGHAT and CDR2 FQNNGV. The CDR3 protein is CASSLVSRDSYEQYF. CDR3 DNA: TGTGCCAGCAGCTTAGTGTCCAGGGACTCCTACGAGCAGTACTTC.

This clone qualifies as medium-sized. The chain is built from TRBV4-3 and TRBJ2-7; TRBD2 might be the D (6 bases). This CDR3 contains 14 residues. Trimming pared 4 bases from V and 3 bases from J, leaving 13 bases between. Germline lookup yields CDR1 LGHNA and CDR2 YSLEER. CDR3 residues: CASSPDFSGYEQYF. CDR3 DNA: TGCGCCAGCAGCCCGGACTTTAGCGGCTACGAGCAGTACTTC.

V gene TRBV19 combines with J gene TRBJ2-2; a weak D match, TRBD2 (5 bases). Trimming took off 6 bases at V and 3 bases at J, with 5 bases between the two ends. Germline V gene data show CDR1 as LNHDA and CDR2 as SQIVND (reference sequence). There are 12 residues in the CDR3. The CDR3 DNA follows: TGTGCCAGTAGGAGGGACACCGGGGAGCTGTTTTTT. Protein: CASRRDTGELFF.

This sequence joins TRBV6-5 and TRBJ2-3; maybe TRBD2 (5 bases). The V end was cut by 5 bases, the J end by 0 bases, with 12 bases between. The CDR3 runs to 15 residues. Germline V gives CDR1 MNHEY, CDR2 SVGAGI. The CDR3 protein is CASSAGWTSTDTQYF. CDR3 sequence (DNA): TGTGCCAGCAGTGCCGGTTGGACTAGCACAGATACGCAGTATTTT.

The chain carries TRBV30 and TRBJ1-4; TRBD1 agrees at 7 bases. The junction had 2 bases not matched to a gene; V was cut back by 0 bases and J by 7 bases. Germline CDR1 is GTSNPN and CDR2 is SVGIG (reference sequence). The CDR3 sequence is 13 residues long. DNA for the CDR3: TGTGCCTGGAGTGTAAGGGGGCGTGAAAAACTGTTTTTT. This encodes CAWSVRGREKLFF. Full variable domain (rest looked up from reference TRBV30 and TRBJ1-4): SQTIHQWPATLVQPVGSPLSLECTVEGTSNPNLYWYRQAAGRGLQLLFYSVGIGQISSEVPQNLSASRPQDRQFILSSKKLLLSDSGFYLCAWSVRGREKLFFGSGTQLSVL.